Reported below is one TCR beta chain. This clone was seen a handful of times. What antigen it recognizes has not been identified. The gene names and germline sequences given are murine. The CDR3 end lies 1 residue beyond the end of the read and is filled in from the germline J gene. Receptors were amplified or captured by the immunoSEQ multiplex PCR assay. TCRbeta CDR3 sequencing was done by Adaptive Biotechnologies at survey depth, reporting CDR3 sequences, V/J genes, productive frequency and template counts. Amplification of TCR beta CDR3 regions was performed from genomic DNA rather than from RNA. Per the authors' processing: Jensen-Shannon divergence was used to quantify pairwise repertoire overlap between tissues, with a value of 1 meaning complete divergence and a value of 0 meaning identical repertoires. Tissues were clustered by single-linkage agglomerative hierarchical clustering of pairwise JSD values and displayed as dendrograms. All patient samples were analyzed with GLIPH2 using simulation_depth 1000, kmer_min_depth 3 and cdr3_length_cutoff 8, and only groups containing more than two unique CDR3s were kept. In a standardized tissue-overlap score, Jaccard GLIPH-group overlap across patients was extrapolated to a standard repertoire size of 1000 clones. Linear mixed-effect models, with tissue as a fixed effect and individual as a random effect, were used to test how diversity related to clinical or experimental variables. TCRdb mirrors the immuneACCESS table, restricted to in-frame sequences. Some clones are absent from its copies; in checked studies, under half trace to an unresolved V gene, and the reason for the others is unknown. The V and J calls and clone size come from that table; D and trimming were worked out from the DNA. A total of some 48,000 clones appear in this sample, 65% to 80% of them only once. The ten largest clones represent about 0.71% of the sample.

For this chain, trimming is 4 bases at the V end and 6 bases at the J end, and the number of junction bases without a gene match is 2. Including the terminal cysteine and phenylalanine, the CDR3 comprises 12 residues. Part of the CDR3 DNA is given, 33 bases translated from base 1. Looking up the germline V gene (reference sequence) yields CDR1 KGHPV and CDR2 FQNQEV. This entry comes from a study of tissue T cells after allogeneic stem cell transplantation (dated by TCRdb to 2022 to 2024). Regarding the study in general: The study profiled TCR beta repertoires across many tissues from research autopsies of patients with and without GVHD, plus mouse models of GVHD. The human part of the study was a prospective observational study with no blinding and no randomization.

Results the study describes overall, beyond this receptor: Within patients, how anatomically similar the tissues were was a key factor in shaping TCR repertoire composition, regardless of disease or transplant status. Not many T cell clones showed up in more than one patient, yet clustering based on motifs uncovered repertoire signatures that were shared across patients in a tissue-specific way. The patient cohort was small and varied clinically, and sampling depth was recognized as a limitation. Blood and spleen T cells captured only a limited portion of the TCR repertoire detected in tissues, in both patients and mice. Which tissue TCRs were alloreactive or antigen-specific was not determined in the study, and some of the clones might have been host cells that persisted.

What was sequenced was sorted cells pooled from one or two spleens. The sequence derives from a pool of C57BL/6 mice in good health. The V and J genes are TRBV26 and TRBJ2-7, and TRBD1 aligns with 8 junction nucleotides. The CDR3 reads CASSPDRAEQYF. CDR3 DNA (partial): TGTGCCAGCAGTCCGGACAGGGCTGAACAGTAC.